A single sample gave rise to the 17 T cell receptor beta chains below, sequenced in a study of identical twins (dated by TCRdb to the mid-2010s). The library was made by 5' RACE. TCRdb lists the instrument as Illumina HiSeq 2000. In TCRdb, the public reads were trimmed at Q25 with fastp and aligned with MiXCR, with productive beta chains retained. Each CDR3 protein appears once, grouped with its most common genes and DNA. The sample records some 200,000 distinct CDR3 sequences, 6.5% to 8.5% of which are singletons. The top ten constitute approximately 2% of the sample. The same specimen was also included in a second study, on yellow fever vaccine responses in identical twins.

Sequenced sample: memory (CD45RO+) T cells sorted from blood. The sample's cell subset or site label is to be understood as: CD45RO+ enriched T cells. These receptors came from a young woman in good health.

The rearrangement links TRBV24-1 to TRBJ2-6; TRBD1 aligns across 9 bases. The junction had 3 bases not matched to a gene; V was cut back by 3 bases and J by 10 bases. This CDR3 has 14 amino acids. Looked up from germline, CDR1 is KGHDR and CDR2 is SFDVKD. The DNA of the CDR3 is TGTGCCACCAGTGATCGGACAGGGGTGAACGTCCTGACTTTC. Its translation is CATSDRTGVNVLTF.

This clonotype was found many times. This chain uses TRBV3-1 with TRBJ1-2; unclear D gene. V was shortened by 1 base and J by 1 base, with 13 bases between the two germline ends. Germline CDR1 LGHDT, CDR2 YNNKEL (reference sequence). The CDR3 sequence is 16 residues long. The CDR3 protein is CASSQGVGLLNYGYTF. The DNA of the CDR3 is TGTGCCAGCAGCCAAGGGGTTGGGTTACTTAACTATGGCTACACCTTC.

The rearrangement links TRBV19 to TRBJ1-5; D is uncertain. The CDR3 totals 15 residues. Per germline, CDR1 LNHDA and CDR2 SQIVND (reference sequence). The V end lost 3 bases, the J end lost 0 bases, and 9 bases lay between the germline ends. The CDR3 bases are TGTGCCAGTAGTATGACTGTCGATAGCAATCAGCCCCAGCATTTT. This sequence encodes CASSMTVDSNQPQHF. The full variable domain, completed using reference TRBV19 and TRBJ1-5, is DGGITQSPKYLFRKEGQNVTLSCEQNLNHDAMYWYRQDPGQGLRLIYYSQIVNDFQKGDIAEGYSVSREKKESFPLTVTSAQKNPTAFYLCASSMTVDSNQPQHFGDGTRLSIL.

This clonotype was seen at least ten times. The V and J genes are TRBV12-3 or TRBV12-4 and TRBJ2-4; 8 positions match TRBD1. The CDR3 spans 14 residues. The V and J ends lost 4 bases and 6 bases, in that order; junction bases with no gene match: 5. Here the CDR3 DNA reads TGTGCCAGCAGTTATGAGACAGGGGTAAACATTCAGTACTTC. Its translation: CASSYETGVNIQYF.

The chain combines TRBV18 with TRBJ2-3, with no clear D. Trimming shortened V by 2 bases and J by 4 bases, and 4 bases separated the two germline ends. CDR1 and CDR2 from the germline V gene are KGHSH and LQKENI. The CDR3 consists of 12 residues. This chain's CDR3 is CASSPNADTQYF. For the CDR3, the DNA is TGTGCCAGCTCACCAAATGCAGATACGCAGTATTTT.

This clonotype showed up many times. The CDR3 DNA reads as TGTGCCAGCAGTCCAGATGGAGGGGGGGCCGCAGATACGCAGTATTTT. Translating gives CASSPDGGGAADTQYF. The rearrangement uses TRBV12-3 or TRBV12-4 and TRBJ2-3; the D gene is possibly TRBD2 (7 bases). This CDR3 is 16 amino acids long. V lost 5 bases to trimming and J lost 4 bases, with 19 bases between them.

This clonotype appeared many times. The gene calls are TRBV20-1 and TRBJ2-7; 9 bases line up with TRBD1. Germline V CDR1 and CDR2: DFQATT, SNEGSKA (reference sequence). With V trimmed by 1 base and J by 3 bases, 1 base remained unmatched. The CDR3 is 13 residues long. In DNA, the CDR3 is TGCAGTGCTAGAGGGGACAGGGACTACGAGCAGTACTTC. Protein product: CSARGDRDYEQYF.

In its sample, this clonotype was seen a few times. The rearrangement links TRBV5-1 to TRBJ2-1; 8 nucleotides match TRBD2. The CDR3 has 16 residues. After removal of 3 bases from V and 6 bases from J, the junction contained 11 bases not matched to a gene. Germline CDR1 is SGHRS and CDR2 is YFSETQ. CDR3 sequence (DNA): TGCGCCAGCAGCTCCCTTGGAGGCGGGGGGAGCAATGAGCAGTTCTTC. This encodes CASSSLGGGGSNEQFF.

This chain links TRBV3-1 with TRBJ2-5, with unresolved D. This CDR3 has 19 amino acids. Germline V gives CDR1 LGHDT, CDR2 YNNKEL (reference sequence). The V end lost 0 bases, the J end lost 4 bases, and 24 bases lay between the germline ends. Written as DNA, the CDR3 is TGTGCCAGCAGCCAAGAGAAGAAGAAGGCAGGAAGTGGAGCAGAGACCCAGTACTTC. It is translated as CASSQEKKKAGSGAETQYF.

V usage is TRBV11-3 and J usage is TRBJ2-1; no reliable D call. V lost 1 base, J lost 5 bases, and 3 bases lay in between. Germline V lookup: CDR1 SGHNT, CDR2 YENEEA. CDR3 length: 12 residues. The CDR3 coding sequence is TGTGCCAGCAGCTTAGTCGACAATGAGCAGTTCTTC. As protein: CASSLVDNEQFF.

The table lists this clonotype with a few counts. V usage is TRBV20-1 and J usage is TRBJ2-5, with D possibly TRBD1 on 5 matching bases. Deletions cut 5 bases from V and 5 bases from J, with 15 bases between. Germline V lookup: CDR1 DFQATT, CDR2 SNEGSKA (reference sequence). This CDR3 spans 13 amino acids. CDR3 nucleotide sequence: TGCAGTGCTGAGAGGCAGGGCAGGGAGACCCAGTACTTC. Amino acid sequence: CSAERQGRETQYF.

V and J are TRBV7-6 and TRBJ2-7; 11 positions agree with TRBD2. V lost 1 base and J lost 5; bases outside the gene matches: 7. Germline lookup yields CDR1 SGHVS and CDR2 FNYEAQ. This CDR3 is 16 amino acids long. The CDR3 sequence: CASSLGLAGPQDEQYF. Here the CDR3 DNA reads TGTGCCAGCAGCTTAGGACTAGCGGGGCCTCAGGACGAGCAGTACTTC.

This clonotype showed up just a few times. The V gene is TRBV3-1, the J gene TRBJ2-7; TRBD2 might be the D (6 bases). Germline V gives CDR1 LGHDT, CDR2 YNNKEL (reference sequence). This CDR3 has 13 amino acids. V shed 0 bases and J shed 9 bases, with 12 bases lying between them. CDR3 residues: CASSQESRGSQYF. The CDR3 DNA is TGTGCCAGCAGCCAAGAGAGCCGGGGGTCGCAGTACTTC.

This clonotype came up many times. The J gene is TRBJ2-1, the V gene TRBV7-8, with TRBD2 matching over 13 bases. Trimming took 6 bases from V and 4 from J; bases not matched to a gene: 3. The CDR3 has 15 amino acids. Germline CDR1 is SGHVS and CDR2 is FQNEAQ. CDR3 sequence (DNA): TGTGCCAGCAGGTCGACTAGCGGGAGGTACAATGAGCAGTTCTTC. It codes for CASRSTSGRYNEQFF.

The chain links TRBV12-3 or TRBV12-4 to TRBJ2-7; D not certain. The V end was cut by 8 bases, the J end by 6 bases, with 14 bases between. The CDR3 loop spans 12 amino acids. The CDR3 sequence: CASDSPWGEQYF. The CDR3 DNA reads as TGTGCCAGCGATTCCCCGTGGGGCGAGCAGTACTTC.

In its sample, this clonotype was seen many times. The rearrangement links TRBV11-2 to TRBJ2-1, with 7 bases fitting TRBD1. V trimming: 5 bases; J trimming: 4 bases; junction bases outside the gene matches: 8. There are 15 residues in the CDR3. CDR1 and CDR2 (germline): SGHAT, FQNNGV. The CDR3 region has the DNA TGTGCCAGCAGCCCCGGGACAGTAGAATACAATGAGCAGTTCTTC. Its translation: CASSPGTVEYNEQFF.

This clonotype has at least ten counts. V is TRBV20-1 and J is TRBJ1-5; TRBD1 is a possible D gene (5 bases). The CDR3 is 16 amino acids. V was clipped by 3 bases and J by 3 bases, with 18 bases between them. Germline V gene data show CDR1 as DFQATT and CDR2 as SNEGSKA (reference sequence). The CDR3 reads CSASPRPGLDNQPQHF. The DNA of the CDR3 is TGCAGTGCTAGCCCCCGCCCAGGGCTAGACAATCAGCCCCAGCATTTT.